The 11 T cell receptor beta chains below were found in one sample sequenced in a study of blood T cell repertoires in COVID-19. Clones were sequenced by immunoSEQ multiplex PCR, and TCRdb holds only the in-frame ones, with some missing. The sample has fewer than 250,000 clones; around 80% are singletons. Sequencing was carried out using peripheral blood. These receptors all come from a woman aged 50 to 60 with acute or convalescent COVID-19.

This chain uses TRBV24-1 with TRBJ2-4, with TRBD1 identical over 8 bases. Trimming removed 2 bases from V and 7 bases from J; junction bases left unmatched: 9. Germline CDR1 reads KGHDR; CDR2 reads SFDVKD. CDR3 size: 16 residues. The CDR3 sequence: CATSDSGTGGENIQYF. The CDR3 region has the DNA TGTGCCACCAGTGATTCCGGGACAGGCGGCGAGAACATTCAGTACTTC.

The chain links TRBV5-8 to TRBJ2-1; perhaps TRBD2 as D (6 bases). The germline gives CDR1 SGHTS, CDR2 YDEGEE. This CDR3 has 16 amino acids. The V and J ends lost 4 bases and 2 bases respectively, with 16 bases between them. The CDR3 sequence is CASSVTGTGAYNEQFF. In DNA form, the CDR3 reads TGTGCCAGCAGCGTAACCGGGACTGGGGCCTACAATGAGCAGTTCTTC.

The chain employs TRBV19 and TRBJ1-2; D remains unclear. The germline V and J ends were trimmed by 4 bases and 8 bases, with 17 bases remaining between them. Germline CDR1 is LNHDA and CDR2 is SQIVND (reference sequence). The CDR3 spans 14 residues. This CDR3 reads CASSTTGGGRGYTF. The CDR3 nucleotides read TGTGCCAGTAGTACCACCGGTGGAGGTCGCGGCTACACCTTC.

The chain carries TRBV3-1 (or the pseudogene TRBV3-2) and TRBJ2-5; no firm D call. Germline values: CDR1 LGHDT, CDR2 YNNKEL (reference sequence). V lost 3 bases to trimming and J lost 5 bases, with 10 bases between them. CDR3 size: 13 residues. The CDR3 loop is CASSHSHGETQYF. In DNA, the CDR3 is TGTGCCAGCAGCCACAGCCACGGGGAGACCCAGTACTTC.

The rearrangement links TRBV25-1 to TRBJ2-3, with a possible D match to TRBD1 (5 bases). Germline lookup yields CDR1 MGHDK and CDR2 SYGVNS. This CDR3 has 14 residues. V was cut by 4 bases and J by 2 bases, with 10 bases left in between. The CDR3 region is CASSVGRTTDTQYF. The CDR3 DNA reads TGTGCCAGCAGTGTGGGGCGGACCACAGATACGCAGTATTTT.

The genes are TRBV6-5 and TRBJ1-2; no definite D call. V was clipped by 8 bases and J by 8 bases, with 18 bases between them. CDR3 length: 13 amino acids. In germline, CDR1 is MNHEY, CDR2 SVGAGI. Written as DNA, the CDR3 is TGTGCCAGCGTACCTCGGGATTTACTGGGCTACACCTTC. It yields the protein CASVPRDLLGYTF.

The gene calls are TRBV11-2 and TRBJ2-5, with 7 bases identical to TRBD1. The V segment lost 4 bases and the J segment 4 bases; nucleotides outside the gene matches: 9. Germline V gene lookup returns CDR1 SGHAT and CDR2 FQNNGV. CDR3 size: 15 residues. The CDR3 spells CASSSTGTEGETQYF. The CDR3 coding sequence is TGTGCCAGCAGCTCCACCGGGACAGAAGGAGAGACCCAGTACTTC.

This clone occurred once. This rearrangement joins TRBV5-1 to TRBJ2-5, with 7 bases aligning to TRBD1. The V gene's germline CDR1 is SGHRS and CDR2 YFSETQ. Unmatched junction bases numbered 2, after V lost 1 base and J lost 5 bases. The CDR3 sequence is 13 residues long. CDR3 sequence (DNA): TGCGCCAGCAGCTTGAGGGGGCATGAGACCCAGTACTTC. Encoded protein: CASSLRGHETQYF.

The chain combines TRBV6-6 with TRBJ2-1; a possible D gene is TRBD1 (5 bases). Trimming pared 8 bases from V and 1 base from J, leaving 12 bases between. The length of the CDR3 is 14 residues. Germline loops: CDR1 MNHNY, CDR2 SVGAGI (reference sequence). CDR3 nucleotide sequence: TGTGCCAGCCGTTCCAGGGCGTCCTACAATGAGCAGTTCTTC. It yields the protein CASRSRASYNEQFF.

The genes are TRBV10-1 and TRBJ2-7; TRBD2 matches 13 bases. CDR1 and CDR2 (germline): WNHNN, SYGVQD (reference sequence). The CDR3 has 17 residues. V was clipped by 1 base and J by 4 bases; unmatched bases: 7. The DNA of the CDR3 is TGCGCCAGCAGTGAGTATTCGGGACTAGCGGGAAATTACGAGCAGTACTTC. This codes for CASSEYSGLAGNYEQYF.

The chain has TRBV2 and TRBJ1-5; the D gene is possibly TRBD1 (5 bases). Trimming stripped 6 bases from V and 5 bases from J, with 11 bases between. Germline V lookup: CDR1 SNHLY, CDR2 FYNNEI. CDR3 length: 13 amino acids. CDR3 sequence reads: CASSDSGDQPQHF. DNA for the CDR3: TGTGCCAGCAGCGACAGTGGGGATCAGCCCCAGCATTTT.